This TCR beta chain originates from a study of T cells in Graves' hyperthyroidism and ophthalmopathy. Amplification yielded TCR beta CDR3 regions, with RNA transcripts as the source. Using the HTBI primer set, a first-round RT-PCR was run on the TCR CDR3. Using its own MiXCR run on the multiplex PCR reads, TCRdb lists one record per CDR3 protein. The repertoire consists of around 300,000 distinct CDR3 sequences, with over 11% occurring once and the leading ten covering around 25%. The CDR3 totals 16 residues. With V trimmed by 5 bases and J by 4 bases, 13 bases remained unmatched. Germline values: CDR1 MRHNA, CDR2 SNTAGT.

The J gene is TRBJ1-2, the V gene TRBV6-4, with TRBD1 matching over 7 bases. Material: blood. The TCR comes from a woman under 40 with Graves' hyperthyroidism. CDR3 protein: CASSLVTGSPSYGYTF. DNA of the CDR3: TGTGCCAGCAGTTTAGTGACAGGGTCTCCGTCCTATGGCTACACCTTC.